The present T cell receptor (beta chain) was sequenced within a study of blood T cell repertoires in COVID-19. Study information: Both acute and convalescent COVID-19 samples were obtained from the United States, Italy and Spain. PBMCs, B-cell-depleted T cells, or T cells were the source of the cDNA or gDNA that made up the material.

In the original analysis: Amplified reference gene primers provided the basis for estimating nucleated cell counts. Using immunoSEQ multiplex PCR, the repertoire was profiled, and TCRdb retains in-frame clones only, with some absent. Clonal size and the V and J genes are those of that table, whereas D and trimming came from the DNA. This table has roughly 65,000 clones, about 92% appearing once. Germline lookup yields CDR1 KGHSH and CDR2 LQKENI. The CDR3 totals 14 residues. V dropped 4 bases and J dropped 6 bases, with 16 bases sitting between them. This sequence joins TRBV18 and TRBJ2-7; TRBD1 is a possible D gene (6 bases). Input material: peripheral blood. This sequence was found in a man in his 60s with acute or convalescent COVID-19. The CDR3 DNA reads as TGTGCCAGCTCACGTCCGGGACAACAAATCGAGCAGTACTTC. The encoded protein is CASSRPGQQIEQYF.